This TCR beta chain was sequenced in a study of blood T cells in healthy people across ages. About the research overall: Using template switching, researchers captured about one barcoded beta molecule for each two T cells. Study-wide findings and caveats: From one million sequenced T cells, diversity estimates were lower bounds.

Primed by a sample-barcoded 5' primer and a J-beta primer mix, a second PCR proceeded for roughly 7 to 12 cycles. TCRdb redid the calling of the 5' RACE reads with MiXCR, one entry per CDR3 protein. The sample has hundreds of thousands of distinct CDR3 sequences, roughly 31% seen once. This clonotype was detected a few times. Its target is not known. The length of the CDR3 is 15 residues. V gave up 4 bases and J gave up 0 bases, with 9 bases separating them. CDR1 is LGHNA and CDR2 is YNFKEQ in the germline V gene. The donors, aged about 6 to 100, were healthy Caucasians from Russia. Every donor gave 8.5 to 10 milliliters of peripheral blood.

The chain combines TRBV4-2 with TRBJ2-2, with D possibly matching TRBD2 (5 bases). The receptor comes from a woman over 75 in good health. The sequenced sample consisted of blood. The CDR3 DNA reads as TGTGCCAGCAGCCGGGAGAGAGCGAACACCGGGGAGCTGTTTTTT. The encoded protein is CASSRERANTGELFF.